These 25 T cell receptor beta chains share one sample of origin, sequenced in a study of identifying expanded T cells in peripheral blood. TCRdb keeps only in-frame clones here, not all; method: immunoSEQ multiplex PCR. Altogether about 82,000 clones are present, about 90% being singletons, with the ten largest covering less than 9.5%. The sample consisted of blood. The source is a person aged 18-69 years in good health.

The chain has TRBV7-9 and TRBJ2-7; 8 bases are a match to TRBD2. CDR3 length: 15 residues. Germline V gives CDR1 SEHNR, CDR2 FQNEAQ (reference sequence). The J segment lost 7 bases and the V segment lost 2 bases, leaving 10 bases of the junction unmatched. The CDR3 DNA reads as TGTGCCAGCAGCTTATCAGCGGGGGCCCTCTGGGAGCAGTACTTC. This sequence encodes CASSLSAGALWEQYF.

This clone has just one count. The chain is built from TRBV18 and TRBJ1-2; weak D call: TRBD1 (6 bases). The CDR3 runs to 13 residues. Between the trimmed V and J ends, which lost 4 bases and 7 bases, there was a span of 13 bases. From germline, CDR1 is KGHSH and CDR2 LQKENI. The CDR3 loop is CASSLMDSPGYTF. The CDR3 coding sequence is TGTGCCAGCTCACTTATGGACAGCCCTGGCTACACCTTC.

CDR3 loop: CSVSGTSGYNEQFF. DNA for the CDR3: TGCAGCGTTTCTGGGACTAGTGGCTACAATGAGCAGTTCTTC. The rearrangement links TRBV29-1 to TRBJ2-1, with TRBD2 identical over 8 bases. CDR3 length: 14 amino acids. Germline V lookup: CDR1 SQVTM, CDR2 ANQGSEA. Trimming at V came to 5 bases and at J to 3 bases, leaving 6 bases not matched to a gene.

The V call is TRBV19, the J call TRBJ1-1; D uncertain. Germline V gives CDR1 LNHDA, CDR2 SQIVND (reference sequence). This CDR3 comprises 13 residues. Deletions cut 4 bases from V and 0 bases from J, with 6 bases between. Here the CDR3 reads CASSTGLNTEAFF. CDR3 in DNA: TGTGCCAGTAGTACAGGCCTGAACACTGAAGCTTTCTTT.

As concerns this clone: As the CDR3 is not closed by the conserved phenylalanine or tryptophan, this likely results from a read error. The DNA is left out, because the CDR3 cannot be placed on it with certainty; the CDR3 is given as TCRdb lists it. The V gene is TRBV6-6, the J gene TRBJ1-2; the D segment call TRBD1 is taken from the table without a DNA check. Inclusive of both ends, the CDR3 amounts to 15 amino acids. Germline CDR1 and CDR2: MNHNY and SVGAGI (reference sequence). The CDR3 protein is CASTNRLVSEQGLPL.

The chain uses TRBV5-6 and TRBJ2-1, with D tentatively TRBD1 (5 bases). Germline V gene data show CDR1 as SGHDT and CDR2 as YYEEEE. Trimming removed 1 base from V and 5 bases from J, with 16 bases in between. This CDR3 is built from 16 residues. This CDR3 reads CASSLRGQKSDNEQFF. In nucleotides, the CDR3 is TGTGCCAGCAGCTTGAGAGGACAAAAGTCCGACAATGAGCAGTTCTTC.

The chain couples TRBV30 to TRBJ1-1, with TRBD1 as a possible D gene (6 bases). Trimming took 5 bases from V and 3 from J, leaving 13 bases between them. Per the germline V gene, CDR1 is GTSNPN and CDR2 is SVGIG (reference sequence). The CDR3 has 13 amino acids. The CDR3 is CAWGFNRDTEAFF. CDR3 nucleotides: TGTGCCTGGGGATTTAACAGGGACACTGAAGCTTTCTTT.

The CDR3 nucleotides are TGTGCCAGCAGCCCACCCGCAACAGGGTTGGTTGGTTTCTTT. This sequence encodes CASSPPATGLVGFF. This sequence joins TRBV9 and TRBJ1-1, with D perhaps matching TRBD1 (6 bases). V lost 4 bases, J lost 13 bases, and 23 bases lay in between. This CDR3 spans 14 amino acids. From germline, CDR1 is SGDLS and CDR2 YYNGEE.

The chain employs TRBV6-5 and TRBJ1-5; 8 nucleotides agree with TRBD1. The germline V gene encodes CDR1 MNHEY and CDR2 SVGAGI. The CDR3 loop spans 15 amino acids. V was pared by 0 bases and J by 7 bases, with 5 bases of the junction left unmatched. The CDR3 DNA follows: TGTGCCAGCAGTTACTCGAAGGACAGGGAACAGCCCCAGCATTTT. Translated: CASSYSKDREQPQHF.

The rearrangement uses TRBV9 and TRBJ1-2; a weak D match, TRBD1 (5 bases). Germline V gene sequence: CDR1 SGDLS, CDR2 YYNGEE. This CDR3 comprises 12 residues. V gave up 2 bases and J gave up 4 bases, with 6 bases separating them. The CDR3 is CASSVDSYGYTF. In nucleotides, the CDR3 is TGTGCCAGCAGCGTTGACAGCTATGGCTACACCTTC.

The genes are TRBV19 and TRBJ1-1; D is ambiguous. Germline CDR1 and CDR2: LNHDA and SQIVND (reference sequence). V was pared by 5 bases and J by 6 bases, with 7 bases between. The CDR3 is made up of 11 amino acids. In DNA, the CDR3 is TGTGCCAGTAGTTTCGGCTCTGAAGCTTTCTTT. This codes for CASSFGSEAFF. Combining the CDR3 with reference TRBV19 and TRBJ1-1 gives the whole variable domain DGGITQSPKYLFRKEGQNVTLSCEQNLNHDAMYWYRQDPGQGLRLIYYSQIVNDFQKGDIAEGYSVSREKKESFPLTVTSAQKNPTAFYLCASSFGSEAFFGQGTRLTVV.

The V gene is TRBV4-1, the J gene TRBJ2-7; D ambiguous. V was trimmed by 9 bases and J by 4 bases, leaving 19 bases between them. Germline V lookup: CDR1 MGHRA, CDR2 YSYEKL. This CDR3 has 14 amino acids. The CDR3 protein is CASSPPQTDYEQYF. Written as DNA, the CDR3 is TGCGCCAGTTCCCCCCCTCAAACGGATTACGAGCAGTACTTC.

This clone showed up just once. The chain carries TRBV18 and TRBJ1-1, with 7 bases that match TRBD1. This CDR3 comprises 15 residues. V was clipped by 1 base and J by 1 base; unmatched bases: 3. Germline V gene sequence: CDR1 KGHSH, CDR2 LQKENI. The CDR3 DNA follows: TGTGCCAGCTCACCACTACAGGGGTCGAACACTGAAGCTTTCTTT. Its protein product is CASSPLQGSNTEAFF.

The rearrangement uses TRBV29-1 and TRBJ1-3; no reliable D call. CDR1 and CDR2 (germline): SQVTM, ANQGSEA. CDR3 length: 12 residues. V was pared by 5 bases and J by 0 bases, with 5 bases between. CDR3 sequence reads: CSVRFSGNTIYF. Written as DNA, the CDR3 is TGCAGCGTTCGGTTCTCTGGAAACACCATATATTTT.

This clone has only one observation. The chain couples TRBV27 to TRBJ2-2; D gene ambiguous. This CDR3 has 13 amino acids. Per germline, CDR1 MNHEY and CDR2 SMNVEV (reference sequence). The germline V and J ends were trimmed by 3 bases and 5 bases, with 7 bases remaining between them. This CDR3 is CASSFVQTGELFF. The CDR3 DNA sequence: TGTGCCAGCAGTTTTGTACAAACCGGGGAGCTGTTTTTT.

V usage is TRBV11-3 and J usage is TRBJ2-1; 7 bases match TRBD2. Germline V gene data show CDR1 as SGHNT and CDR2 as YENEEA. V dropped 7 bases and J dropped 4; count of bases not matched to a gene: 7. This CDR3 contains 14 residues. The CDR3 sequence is CASTFWGGYNEQFF. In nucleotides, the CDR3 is TGTGCCAGCACCTTCTGGGGGGGGTACAATGAGCAGTTCTTC.

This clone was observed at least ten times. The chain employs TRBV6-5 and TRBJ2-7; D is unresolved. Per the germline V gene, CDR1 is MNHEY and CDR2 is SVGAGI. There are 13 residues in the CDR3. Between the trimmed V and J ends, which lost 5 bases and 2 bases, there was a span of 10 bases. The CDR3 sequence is CASSQTPTYEQYF. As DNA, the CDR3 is TGTGCCAGCAGTCAGACACCTACCTACGAGCAGTACTTC.

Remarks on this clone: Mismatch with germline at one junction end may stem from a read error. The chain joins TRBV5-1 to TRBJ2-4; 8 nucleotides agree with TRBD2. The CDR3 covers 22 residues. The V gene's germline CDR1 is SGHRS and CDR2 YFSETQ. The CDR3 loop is CASRLAGTSVSVPPIAKNIQYF. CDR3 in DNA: TGCGCCAGCCGCTTAGCCGGGACTAGTGTCTCGGTGCCGCCAATAGCCAAAAACATTCAGTACTTC.

The CDR3 loop is CASSYGTGTDQPQHF. CDR3 DNA: TGTGCCAGCAGTTACGGGACAGGGACGGATCAGCCCCAGCATTTT. J is TRBJ1-5 and V is TRBV7-9; TRBD1 agrees at 9 bases. CDR1 and CDR2 from the germline V gene are SEHNR and FQNEAQ (reference sequence). Losses at the gene ends were 6 bases for V and 5 bases for J; bases not matched to a gene: 8. The CDR3 is made up of 15 amino acids.

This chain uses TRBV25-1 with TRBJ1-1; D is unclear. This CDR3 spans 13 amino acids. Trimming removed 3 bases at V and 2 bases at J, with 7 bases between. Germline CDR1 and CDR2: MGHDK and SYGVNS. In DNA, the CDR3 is TGTGCCAGCAGTGACATGATTAACACTGAAGCTTTCTTT. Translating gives CASSDMINTEAFF. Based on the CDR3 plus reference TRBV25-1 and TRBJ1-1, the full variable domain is EADIYQTPRYLVIGTGKKITLECSQTMGHDKMYWYQQDPGMELHLIHYSYGVNSTEKGDLSSESTVSRIRTEHFPLTLESARPSHTSQYLCASSDMINTEAFFGQGTRLTVV.

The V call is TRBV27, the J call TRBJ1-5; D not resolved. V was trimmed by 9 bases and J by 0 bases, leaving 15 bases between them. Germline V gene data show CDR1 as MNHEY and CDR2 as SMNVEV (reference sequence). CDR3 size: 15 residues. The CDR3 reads CASDSDPLSNQPQHF. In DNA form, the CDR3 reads TGTGCCAGTGACTCGGATCCTCTTAGCAATCAGCCCCAGCATTTT.

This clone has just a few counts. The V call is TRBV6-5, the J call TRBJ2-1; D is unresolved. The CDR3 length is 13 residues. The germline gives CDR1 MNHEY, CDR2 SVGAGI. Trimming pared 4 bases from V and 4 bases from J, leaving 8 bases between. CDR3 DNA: TGTGCCAGCAGTTTCGGCCCTTACAATGAGCAGTTCTTC. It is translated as CASSFGPYNEQFF.

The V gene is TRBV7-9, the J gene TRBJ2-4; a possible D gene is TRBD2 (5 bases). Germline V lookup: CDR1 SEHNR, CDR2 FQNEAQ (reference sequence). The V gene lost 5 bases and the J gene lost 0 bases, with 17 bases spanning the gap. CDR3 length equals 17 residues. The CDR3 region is CASSPRGGSLAKNIQYF. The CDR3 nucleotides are TGTGCCAGCAGCCCGAGAGGCGGGTCGTTAGCCAAAAACATTCAGTACTTC.

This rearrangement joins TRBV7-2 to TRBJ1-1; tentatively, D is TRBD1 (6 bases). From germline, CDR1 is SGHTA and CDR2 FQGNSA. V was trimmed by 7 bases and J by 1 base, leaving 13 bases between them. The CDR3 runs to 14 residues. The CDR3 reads CASTRGRTNTEAFF. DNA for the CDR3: TGTGCCAGCACCCGGGGGCGGACGAACACTGAAGCTTTCTTT.

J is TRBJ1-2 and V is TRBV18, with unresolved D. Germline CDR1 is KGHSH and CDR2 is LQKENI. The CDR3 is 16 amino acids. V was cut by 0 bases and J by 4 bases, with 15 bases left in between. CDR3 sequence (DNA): TGTGCCAGCTCACCACCTGCCGGAGCTCAAGCCTATGGCTACACCTTC. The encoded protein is CASSPPAGAQAYGYTF.